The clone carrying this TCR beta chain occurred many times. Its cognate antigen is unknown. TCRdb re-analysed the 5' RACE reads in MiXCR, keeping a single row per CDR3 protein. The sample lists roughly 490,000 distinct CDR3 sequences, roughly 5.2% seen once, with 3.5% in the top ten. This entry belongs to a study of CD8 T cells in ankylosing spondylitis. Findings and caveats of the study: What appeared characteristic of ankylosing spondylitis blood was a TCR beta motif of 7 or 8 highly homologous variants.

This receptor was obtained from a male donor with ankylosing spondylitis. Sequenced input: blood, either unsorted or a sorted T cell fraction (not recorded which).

CDR3 coding DNA: TGTGCCAGCAGTTACGACAGGGGAAAGACCCAGTACTTC. Encoded protein: CASSYDRGKTQYF. V gene TRBV28 combines with J gene TRBJ2-5, with 8 bases matching TRBD1. Germline trimming cut 4 bases from V and 6 bases from J; bases unmatched to any gene: 4. The V gene's germline CDR1 is MDHEN and CDR2 SYDVKM. CDR3 size: 13 residues.